This entry describes one T cell receptor beta chain. Its antigen is unidentified. The entry originates in a study of cytomegalovirus exposure and HLA in healthy donors. Whole-study results and caveats: Based on reports, TCR beta sequences accurately predicted HLA-A and HLA-B alleles for most subjects. Sequencing likely generated an artifact that appeared as a cluster of highly shared sequence variants.

60 Vbeta and 13 Jbeta primers were used in PCR. The data were produced by immunoSEQ multiplex PCR, yet TCRdb's version contains in-frame clones alone and is incomplete. The table shows about 120,000 clones, with 80% to 90% occurring only once. The CDR3 is made up of 16 amino acids. After removal of 0 bases from V and 7 bases from J, the junction contained 10 bases not matched to a gene. The V gene's germline CDR1 is SGHRS and CDR2 YFSETQ. This chain connects TRBV5-1 to TRBJ2-7; 10 nucleotides align to TRBD2. Material for sequencing was PBMCs. The receptor's source is a man aged 35 to 55 in good health and CMV-seronegative. The CDR3 bases are TGCGCCAGCAGCTTGGGGGGGGGACTAGCGACGAGGGAGCAGTACTTC. This gives the protein CASSLGGGLATREQYF.